The source of this T cell receptor (beta chain) is a study of CD8 T cells in Susac syndrome. The multiple sclerosis controls comprised treatment-naive patients whose relapsing-remitting disease was stable or active. Random-hexamer reverse transcription was applied to roughly 0.45 to 1 ug RNA. TCRdb analysed the immunoSEQ multiplex PCR reads with MiXCR anew, one entry per CDR3 protein. The sample has 300,000 or so distinct CDR3 sequences, 92% seen once. The CDR3 loop spans 15 amino acids. Germline-derived CDR1 and CDR2 are SGHRS and YFSETQ. V lost 2 bases to trimming and J lost 0 bases, with 10 bases between them.

The receptor comes from a human donor with multiple sclerosis. The V and J genes are TRBV5-1 and TRBJ2-3; no reliable D call. Input material: CD4+ T cells from PBMCs. In DNA form, the CDR3 reads TGCGCCAGCAGCTTCCAATGGCGCAGCACAGATACGCAGTATTTT. As protein: CASSFQWRSTDTQYF.